One and the same sample provided the 7 T cell receptor beta chains below, sequenced in a study of shared T cell receptors in the human thymus. Data came from immunoSEQ multiplex PCR; TCRdb stores just in-frame clones and leaves some out. The sample contains some 640,000 clones, about 89% of which appear only once. These data also featured in a second study, about human thymus T cells.

The sequenced material came from thymocytes. Source of these receptors: a boy younger than two with a congenital heart defect.

The rearrangement uses TRBV12-5 and TRBJ1-4, with D tentatively TRBD1 (6 bases). The CDR3 runs 16 residues. V was cut by 6 bases and J by 3 bases, with 17 bases left in between. In germline, CDR1 is LGHNT, CDR2 FRNRAP. CDR3 nucleotides: TGTGCTAGTGGGGGAGAGGTCGGGGGGCCTAATGAAAAACTGTTTTTT. It translates to CASGGEVGGPNEKLFF.

The chain couples TRBV11-2 to TRBJ2-7; tentatively, D is TRBD2 (5 bases). Germline CDR1 and CDR2: SGHAT and FQNNGV. This CDR3 spans 15 amino acids. The V gene lost 5 bases and the J gene lost 1 base, with 15 bases spanning the gap. CDR3 nucleotide sequence: TGTGCCAGCAGCCTAGCCCCGGCGGCTTCCTACGAGCAGTACTTC. It specifies CASSLAPAASYEQYF.

V is TRBV15 and J is TRBJ1-4, with 7 nucleotides matching TRBD1. The CDR3 totals 17 residues. V gave up 5 bases and J gave up 2 bases; unmatched junction bases: 11. CDR1 and CDR2 from the germline V gene are LNHNV and YYDKDF (reference sequence). The DNA of the CDR3 is TGTGCCACCAGCCCCAGACAGGGTGGATCGACTAATGAAAAACTGTTTTTT. Amino acids: CATSPRQGGSTNEKLFF.

The V call is TRBV5-6, the J call TRBJ2-3, with 8 bases fitting TRBD2. J was trimmed by 5 bases and V by 4 bases; bases with no gene match: 15. The CDR3 length is 17 residues. Germline lookup yields CDR1 SGHDT and CDR2 YYEEEE. The CDR3 reads CASSQNGAAGGIDTQYF. As DNA, the CDR3 is TGTGCCAGCAGCCAAAATGGTGCGGCGGGAGGTATAGATACGCAGTATTTT.

CDR3 sequence (DNA): TGTGCCAGCAGTTTAGAAGCCCTCCCGCGCTCAAATGAGCAGTTCTTC. Its translation: CASSLEALPRSNEQFF. V gene TRBV28 combines with J gene TRBJ2-1; D gene ambiguous. V dropped 2 bases and J dropped 7 bases, with 18 bases sitting between them. Germline V gene sequence: CDR1 MDHEN, CDR2 SYDVKM. The CDR3 is 16 residues long.

A single count supports this clone. J is TRBJ1-4 and V is TRBV7-2; D might be TRBD1 (6 bases). The V and J ends lost 1 base and 8 bases respectively, with 20 bases between them. CDR3 length equals 17 residues. Germline-derived CDR1 and CDR2 are SGHTA and FQGNSA. The CDR3 protein is CASSLGQRTVRGEKLFF. CDR3 bases: TGTGCCAGCAGCTTAGGACAAAGGACAGTTCGGGGCGAAAAACTGTTTTTT.

The J gene is TRBJ2-3, the V gene TRBV27, with 8 nucleotides matching TRBD2. The CDR3 has 14 residues. Germline CDR1 MNHEY, CDR2 SMNVEV (reference sequence). Trimming removed 6 bases from V and 4 bases from J; junction bases left unmatched: 6. CDR3 residues: CASRLAEIPDTQYF. Here the CDR3 DNA reads TGTGCCAGCAGACTAGCGGAGATCCCAGATACGCAGTATTTT.